Following are 10 T cell receptor beta chains from one sample sequenced in a study of T cell changes during pregnancy in multiple sclerosis. Assay: immunoSEQ multiplex PCR; the TCRdb copy retains only in-frame clones and omits some. In the table there are tens of thousands of clones, more than 85% of which are singletons. The sample in question was peripheral blood, obtained after pregnancy. Source of these receptors: a female donor in good health, enrolled as a control in a pregnancy study.

The J gene is TRBJ1-1, the V gene TRBV30; 7 bases agree with TRBD1. Germline trimming cut 3 bases from V and 2 bases from J; bases unmatched to any gene: 6. Germline CDR1 is GTSNPN and CDR2 is SVGIG (reference sequence). This CDR3 is 14 amino acids long. The CDR3 is CAWSEWDSNTEAFF. For the CDR3, the DNA is TGTGCCTGGAGCGAATGGGACAGTAACACTGAAGCTTTCTTT.

The V call is TRBV28, the J call TRBJ2-1; TRBD2 might be the D (5 bases). The ends were cut back, 4 bases at V and 7 bases at J, with 20 bases in the middle. Germline V lookup: CDR1 MDHEN, CDR2 SYDVKM. The CDR3 extends over 16 amino acids. The CDR3 reads CASSSPGSLSYNEQFF. For the CDR3, the DNA is TGTGCCAGCAGTTCCCCGGGGAGTTTATCATATAATGAGCAGTTCTTC.

The chain couples TRBV4-1 to TRBJ2-6, with D possibly matching TRBD1 (7 bases). The length of the CDR3 is 17 residues. V gave up 1 base and J gave up 0 bases, with 10 bases separating them. Germline CDR1 and CDR2: MGHRA and YSYEKL. CDR3 sequence (DNA): TGCGCCAGCAGCCAAGCCCAGGGGGGCTCTGGGGCCAACGTCCTGACTTTC. Its translation is CASSQAQGGSGANVLTF.

The V and J genes are TRBV7-6 and TRBJ2-1; tentative D call: TRBD2 (7 bases). Trimming left V 1 base short and J 7 bases short, with 14 bases between. This CDR3 spans 15 amino acids. The germline V gene has CDR1 SGHVS and CDR2 FNYEAQ. The CDR3 sequence: CASSLGGGDGNEQFF. In DNA, the CDR3 is TGTGCCAGCAGCTTAGGGGGGGGCGACGGTAATGAGCAGTTCTTC. Combining the CDR3 with reference TRBV7-6 and TRBJ2-1 gives the whole variable domain GAGVSQSPRYKVTKRGQDVALRCDPISGHVSLYWYRQALGQGPEFLTYFNYEAQQDKSGLPNDRFSAERPEGSISTLTIQRTEQRDSAMYRCASSLGGGDGNEQFFGPGTRLTVL.

J is TRBJ1-5 and V is TRBV27; 8 positions agree with TRBD1. Trimming at V came to 4 bases and at J to 2 bases, leaving 13 bases not matched to a gene. Germline CDR1 MNHEY, CDR2 SMNVEV (reference sequence). This CDR3 has 18 residues. CDR3: CASSSGTGRWGGNQPQHF. In DNA, the CDR3 is TGTGCCAGCAGTTCCGGGACAGGCAGGTGGGGGGGCAATCAGCCCCAGCATTTT.

The chain carries TRBV6-5 and TRBJ2-6; 7 nucleotides align to TRBD1. Unmatched junction bases numbered 4, after V lost 8 bases and J lost 0 bases. The CDR3 runs to 15 residues. Germline V gene data show CDR1 as MNHEY and CDR2 as SVGAGI. In nucleotides, the CDR3 is TGTGCCAGCGGCAAGGGGGCCTCTGGGGCCAACGTCCTGACTTTC. This translates into CASGKGASGANVLTF.

V gene TRBV6-1 combines with J gene TRBJ2-7; 8 bases are shared with TRBD1. Unmatched junction bases numbered 3, after V lost 11 bases and J lost 3 bases. CDR1 is MNHNS, CDR2 SASEGT, per germline. The CDR3 runs to 11 residues. The chain's CDR3 is CAGGQGYEQYF. As DNA, the CDR3 is TGTGCCGGCGGACAGGGCTACGAGCAGTACTTC.

J is TRBJ2-7 and V is TRBV6-1, with TRBD1 matching 7 bases. Germline lookup yields CDR1 MNHNS and CDR2 SASEGT. The CDR3 runs 15 residues. V was clipped by 5 bases and J by 1 base; unmatched bases: 8. The CDR3 DNA reads TGTGCCAGCAGTCCCTCCGGGACAGCTTCCTACGAGCAGTACTTC. This translates into CASSPSGTASYEQYF.

This chain links TRBV4-1 with TRBJ1-2; 7 positions match TRBD1. This CDR3 has 15 amino acids. J lost 8 bases, V lost 2 bases, and 11 bases had no gene match. CDR1 is MGHRA and CDR2 is YSYEKL in the germline V gene. The CDR3 coding sequence is TGCGCCAGCAGCCAATTGGGACAGCTTAGGGGGGGCTACACCTTC. Translated, it gives CASSQLGQLRGGYTF.

This rearrangement joins TRBV29-1 to TRBJ2-5; D might be TRBD2 (6 bases). The CDR3 covers 11 residues. Germline lookup yields CDR1 SQVTM and CDR2 ANQGSEA. V was trimmed by 5 bases and J by 9 bases, leaving 13 bases between them. The CDR3 sequence is CSVWGEKAQYF. DNA of the CDR3: TGCAGCGTTTGGGGGGAGAAGGCCCAGTACTTC.